The table lists the clone carrying this T cell receptor (beta chain) with a few counts. Its antigen is unknown. The table came from immunoSEQ multiplex PCR; TCRdb's copy has only in-frame clones and leaves some out. The sample comprises under 100,000 clones, 84% of which are singletons, and 9% to 13% rests with the top ten. The sample comes from a study of cytomegalovirus exposure and HLA in healthy donors. From the 120-subject validation cohort, which was separate from the approximately 700-subject first cohort, the donors were drawn. Study-level points and caveats: The tendency of first-cohort TCR clusters to co-occur in the 110 or so validation repertoires emerged from a later analysis. Accounts indicate the classifier identified cytomegalovirus status with strong specificity and sensitivity.

This CDR3 region has 15 residues. From germline, CDR1 is PRHDT and CDR2 FYEKMQ (reference sequence). The J segment lost 10 bases and the V segment lost 5 bases, leaving 11 bases of the junction unmatched. The chain uses TRBV13 and TRBJ1-6; 7 nucleotides line up with TRBD1. This receptor was obtained from a woman aged 18-29 years in good health and CMV-seropositive. The sequencing sample was made of PBMCs. The CDR3 DNA reads as TGTGCCAGCAGCCCGACAGGGACGACTAAGTCACCCCTCCACTTT. This translates into CASSPTGTTKSPLHF.